This T cell receptor (beta chain) was identified during a study of vaccination effects on CD4 cells after COVID-19. Profiling relied on immunoSEQ multiplex PCR, and the TCRdb table lists in-frame clones only, not all of them. The table lists 71,000 or so clones, around three quarters of them singletons. CD4+ T cells specific for antigen were expanded with viral peptide pools by the ViraFEST assay before sequencing. Following culture for about ten days, CD4+ T cells were isolated. Vaccinated participants had no history of SARS-CoV-2 infection and tested negative for nucleocapsid antibodies. Trimming took 7 bases from V and 5 from J; bases not matched to a gene: 8. The germline CDR1 and CDR2 sequences are KGHSH and LQKENI. CDR3 size: 14 residues. Points on this clone: Its target is unknown.

The J gene is TRBJ2-3, the V gene TRBV18; 8 positions agree with TRBD1. Sequencing used CD4+ T cells from PBMCs cultured with HCoV-OC43 spike peptides, obtained before COVID-19 vaccination. Documented subset: HCoV-OC43 spike overlapping peptide pool stimulation. The TCR was taken from a human donor who received a COVID-19 vaccine. CDR3 sequence reads: CASCLDRAVDTQYF. CDR3 nucleotide sequence: TGTGCCAGCTGCCTGGACAGGGCGGTAGATACGCAGTATTTT.